Presented here are 3 T cell receptor beta chains from one specimen sequenced in a study of blood T cell repertoires in COVID-19. TCRdb's copy holds only in-frame clones and misses some; the assay was immunoSEQ multiplex PCR. Of some 350,000 clones in the sample, roughly 86% were seen once. Sequenced material: PBMCs or T cells enriched from blood (not recorded which). The source is a woman aged 30 to 39 who had recovered from COVID-19.

The chain combines TRBV6-5 with TRBJ1-1; TRBD1 matches 10 bases. This CDR3 spans 15 amino acids. Germline CDR1 MNHEY, CDR2 SVGAGI. The ends lost 0 bases at V and 10 bases at J; junction bases unmatched: 8. This CDR3 is CASSYSTGQGFGAFF. CDR3 coding DNA: TGTGCCAGCAGTTACTCGACGGGACAGGGGTTCGGAGCTTTCTTT.

The chain has TRBV7-6 and TRBJ2-1; TRBD2 might be the D (6 bases). The germline gives CDR1 SGHVS, CDR2 FNYEAQ. This CDR3 comprises 19 residues. The V gene lost 5 bases and the J gene lost 0 bases, with 23 bases spanning the gap. CDR3 region: CASSTRGTPIPSSYNEQFF. CDR3 sequence (DNA): TGTGCCAGCAGCACGCGCGGGACCCCAATACCGAGCTCCTACAATGAGCAGTTCTTC.

Turning to this clone: At one boundary the junction diverges from the germline segment, which might be a read error. The chain's CDR3 is CASREGTGRVEQFF. The CDR3 DNA is TGTGCCAGCAGGGAAGGGACAGGGCGGGTCGAGCAGTTCTTC. V usage is TRBV6-1 and J usage is TRBJ2-1; 9 bases agree with TRBD1. Per germline, CDR1 MNHNS and CDR2 SASEGT. The CDR3 contains 14 residues.